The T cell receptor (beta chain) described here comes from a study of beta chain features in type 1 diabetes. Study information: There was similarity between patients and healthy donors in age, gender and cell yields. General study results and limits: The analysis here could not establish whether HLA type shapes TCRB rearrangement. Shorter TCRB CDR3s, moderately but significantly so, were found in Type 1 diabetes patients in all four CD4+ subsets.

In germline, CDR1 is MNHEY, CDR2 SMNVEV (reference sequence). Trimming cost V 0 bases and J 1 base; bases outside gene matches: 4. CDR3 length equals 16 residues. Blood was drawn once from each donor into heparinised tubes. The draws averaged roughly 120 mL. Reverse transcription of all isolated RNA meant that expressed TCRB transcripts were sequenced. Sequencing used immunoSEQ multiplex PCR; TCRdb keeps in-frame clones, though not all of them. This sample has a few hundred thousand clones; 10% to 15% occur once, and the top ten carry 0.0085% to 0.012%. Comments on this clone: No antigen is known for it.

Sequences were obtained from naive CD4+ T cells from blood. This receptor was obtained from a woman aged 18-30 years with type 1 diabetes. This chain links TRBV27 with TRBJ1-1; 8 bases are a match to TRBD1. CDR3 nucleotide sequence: TGTGCCAGCAGTTTATCTAGAGGGACAGGGAACACTGAAGCTTTCTTT. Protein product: CASSLSRGTGNTEAFF.